This T cell receptor beta chain was obtained from a study of monozygotic twins with inflammatory bowel disease. Germline values: CDR1 MGHDK, CDR2 SYGVNS. This CDR3 contains 19 residues. TCRdb reprocessed the 5' RACE reads, with one entry per CDR3 protein and no DNA. In all, the sample yields more than 300,000 distinct CDR3 sequences. The receptor comes from a human donor with ulcerative colitis or Crohn's disease, or a healthy co-twin of an affected twin (not recorded which). V gene TRBV25-1 combines with J gene TRBJ2-2; TCRdb reports TRBD2, a call that lacks DNA to check it against. The material sequenced was blood. CDR3 in amino acids: CASSELLVTSGDRSGELFF.